Here is one T cell receptor beta chain with its context. The entry originates in a study of T cells in tuberculosis. Sequencing of TCR-alpha and TCR-beta chains was unpaired. The assay was immunoSEQ multiplex PCR, and TCRdb's table has in-frame clones only and misses some. The profile covers 55,000 to 65,000 clones, with 81% appearing a single time and over 10% taken by the ten largest. The CDR3 contains 15 residues. The V end was cut by 1 base, the J end by 1 base, with 5 bases between. Germline V gene lookup returns CDR1 LGHNA and CDR2 YSLEER. Study findings and constraints: T cells binding CD1B-GMM tetramer weakly possibly escaped the sort.

After thawing and overnight rest, PBMC were stained with GMM-loaded CD1B tetramer, viability dye and anti-CD3 for sorting. CD1B tetramers were loaded with Rhodococcus equi-derived C32 glucose monomycolate. PBMC for tetramer sorting were first depleted of CD14-expressing monocytes. Sequencing was done on a sample of CD1b-GMM tetramer-negative cells sorted from PBMCs. The source is an adult woman with latent tuberculosis. The V gene is TRBV4-3, the J gene TRBJ2-6; D is unresolved. CDR3 sequence (DNA): TGCGCCAGCAGCCAAGGTCAATCTGGGGCCAACGTCCTGACTTTC. It is translated as CASSQGQSGANVLTF.